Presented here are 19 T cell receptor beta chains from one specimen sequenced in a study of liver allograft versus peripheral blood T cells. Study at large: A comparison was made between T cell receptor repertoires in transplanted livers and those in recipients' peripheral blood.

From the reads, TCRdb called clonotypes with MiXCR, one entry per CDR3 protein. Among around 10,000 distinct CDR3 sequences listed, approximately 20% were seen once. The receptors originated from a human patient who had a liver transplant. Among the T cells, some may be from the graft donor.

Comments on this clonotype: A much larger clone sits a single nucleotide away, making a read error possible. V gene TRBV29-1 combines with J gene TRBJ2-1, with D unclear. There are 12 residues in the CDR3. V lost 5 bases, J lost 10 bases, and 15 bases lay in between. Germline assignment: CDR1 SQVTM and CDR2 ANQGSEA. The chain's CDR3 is CSVRSQYYEQFF. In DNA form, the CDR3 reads TGCAGCGTTCGATCGCAGTATTACGAGCAGTTCTTC.

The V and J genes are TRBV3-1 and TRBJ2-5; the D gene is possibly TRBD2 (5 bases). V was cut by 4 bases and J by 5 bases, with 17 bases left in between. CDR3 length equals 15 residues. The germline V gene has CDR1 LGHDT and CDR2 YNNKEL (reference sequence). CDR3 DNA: TGTGCCAGCAGCCCTATTATGGGGAGCTTGGAGACCCAGTACTTC. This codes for CASSPIMGSLETQYF.

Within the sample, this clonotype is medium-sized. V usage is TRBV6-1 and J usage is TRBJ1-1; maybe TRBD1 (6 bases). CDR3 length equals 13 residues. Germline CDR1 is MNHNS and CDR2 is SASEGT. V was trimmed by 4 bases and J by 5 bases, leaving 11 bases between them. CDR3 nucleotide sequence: TGTGCCAGCAGTGTCAAGGGGGGGACTGAAGCTTTCTTT. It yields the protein CASSVKGGTEAFF.

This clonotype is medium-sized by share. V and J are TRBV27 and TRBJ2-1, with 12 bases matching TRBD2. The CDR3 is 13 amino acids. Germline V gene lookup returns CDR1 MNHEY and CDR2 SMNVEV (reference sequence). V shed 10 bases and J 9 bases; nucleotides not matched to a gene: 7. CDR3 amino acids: CATASSGRAEQFF. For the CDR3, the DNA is TGTGCCACCGCGTCTAGCGGGAGGGCTGAGCAGTTCTTC.

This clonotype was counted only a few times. CDR3 sequence reads: CASSLEGATEAFF. In DNA, the CDR3 is TGTGCCAGCAGCTTAGAAGGGGCCACTGAAGCTTTCTTT. The chain is built from TRBV7-9 and TRBJ1-1; D possibly corresponds to TRBD1 (5 bases). The length of the CDR3 is 13 residues. V lost 1 base to trimming and J lost 4 bases, with 7 bases between them. CDR1 and CDR2 (germline): SEHNR, FQNEAQ (reference sequence).

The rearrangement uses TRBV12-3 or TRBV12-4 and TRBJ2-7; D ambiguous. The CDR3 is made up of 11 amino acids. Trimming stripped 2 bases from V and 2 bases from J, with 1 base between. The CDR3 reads CASSLTYEQYF. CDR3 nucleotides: TGTGCCAGCAGTTTAACCTACGAGCAGTACTTC.

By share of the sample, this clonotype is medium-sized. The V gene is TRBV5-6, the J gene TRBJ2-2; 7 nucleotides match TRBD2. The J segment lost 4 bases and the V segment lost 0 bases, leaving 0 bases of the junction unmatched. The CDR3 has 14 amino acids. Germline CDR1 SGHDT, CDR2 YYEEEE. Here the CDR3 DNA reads TGTGCCAGCAGCTTGGGACTAGCCACCGGGGAGCTGTTTTTT. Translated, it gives CASSLGLATGELFF.

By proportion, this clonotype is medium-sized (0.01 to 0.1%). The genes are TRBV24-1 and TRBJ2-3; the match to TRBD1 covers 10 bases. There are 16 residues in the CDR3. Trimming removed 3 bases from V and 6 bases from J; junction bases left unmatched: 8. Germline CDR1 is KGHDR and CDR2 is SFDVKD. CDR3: CATSDPGTGESDTQYF. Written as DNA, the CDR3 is TGTGCCACCAGTGATCCCGGGACAGGGGAGTCGGATACGCAGTATTTT.

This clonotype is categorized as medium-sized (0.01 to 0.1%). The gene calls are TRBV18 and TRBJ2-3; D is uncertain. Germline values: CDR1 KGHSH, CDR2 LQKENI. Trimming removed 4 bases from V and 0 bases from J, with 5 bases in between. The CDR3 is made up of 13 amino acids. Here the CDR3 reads CASSLLSTDTQYF. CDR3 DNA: TGTGCCAGCTCACTTCTCAGCACAGATACGCAGTATTTT.

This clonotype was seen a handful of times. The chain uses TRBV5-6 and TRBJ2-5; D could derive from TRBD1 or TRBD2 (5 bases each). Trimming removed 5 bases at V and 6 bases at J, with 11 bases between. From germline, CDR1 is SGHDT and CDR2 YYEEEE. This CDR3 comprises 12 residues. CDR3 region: CASSARGQTQYF. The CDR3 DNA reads TGTGCCAGCAGTGCGAGGGGTCAGACCCAGTACTTC.

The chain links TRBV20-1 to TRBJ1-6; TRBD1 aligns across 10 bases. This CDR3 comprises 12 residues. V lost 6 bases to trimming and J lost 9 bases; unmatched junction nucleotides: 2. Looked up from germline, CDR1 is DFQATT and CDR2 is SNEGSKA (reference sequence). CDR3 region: CSARTGGSPLHF. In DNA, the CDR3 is TGCAGTGCCCGGACAGGGGGTTCACCCCTCCACTTT.

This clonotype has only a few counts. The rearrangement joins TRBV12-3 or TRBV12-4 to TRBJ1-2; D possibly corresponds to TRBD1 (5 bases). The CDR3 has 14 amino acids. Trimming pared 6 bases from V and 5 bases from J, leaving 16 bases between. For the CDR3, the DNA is TGTGCCAGCAGCTTATCCTTCTCAGGGTATGGCTACACCTTC. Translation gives CASSLSFSGYGYTF.

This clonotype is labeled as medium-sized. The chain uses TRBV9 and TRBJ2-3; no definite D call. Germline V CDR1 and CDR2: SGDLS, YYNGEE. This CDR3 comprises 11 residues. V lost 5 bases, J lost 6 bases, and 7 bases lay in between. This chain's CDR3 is CASSLEDTQYF. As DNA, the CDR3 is TGTGCCAGCAGTCTTGAGGATACGCAGTATTTT.

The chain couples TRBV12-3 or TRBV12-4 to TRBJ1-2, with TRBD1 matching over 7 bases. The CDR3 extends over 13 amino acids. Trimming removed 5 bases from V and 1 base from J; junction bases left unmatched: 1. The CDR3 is CASSGQVNYGYTF. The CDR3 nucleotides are TGTGCCAGCAGTGGACAGGTTAACTATGGCTACACCTTC.

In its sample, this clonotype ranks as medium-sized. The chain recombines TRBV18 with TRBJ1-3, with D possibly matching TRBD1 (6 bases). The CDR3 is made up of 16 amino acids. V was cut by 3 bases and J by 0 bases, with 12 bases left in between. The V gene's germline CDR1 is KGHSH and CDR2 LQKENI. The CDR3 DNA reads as TGTGCCAGCTCACCGATCTCGGACAGCTCTGGAAACACCATATATTTT. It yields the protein CASSPISDSSGNTIYF.

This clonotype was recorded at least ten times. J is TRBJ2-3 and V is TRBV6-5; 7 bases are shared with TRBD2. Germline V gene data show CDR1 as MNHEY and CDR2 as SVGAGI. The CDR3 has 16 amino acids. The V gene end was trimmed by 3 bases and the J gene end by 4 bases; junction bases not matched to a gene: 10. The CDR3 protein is CASSYGGGRAADTQYF. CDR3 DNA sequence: TGTGCCAGCAGTTATGGGGGGGGAAGGGCCGCAGATACGCAGTATTTT.

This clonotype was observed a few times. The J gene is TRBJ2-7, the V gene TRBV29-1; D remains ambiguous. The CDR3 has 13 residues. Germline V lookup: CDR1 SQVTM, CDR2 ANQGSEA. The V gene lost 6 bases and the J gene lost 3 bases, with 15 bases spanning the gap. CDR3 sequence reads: CSVRANSIYEQYF. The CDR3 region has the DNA TGCAGCGTACGGGCCAACTCCATCTACGAGCAGTACTTC.

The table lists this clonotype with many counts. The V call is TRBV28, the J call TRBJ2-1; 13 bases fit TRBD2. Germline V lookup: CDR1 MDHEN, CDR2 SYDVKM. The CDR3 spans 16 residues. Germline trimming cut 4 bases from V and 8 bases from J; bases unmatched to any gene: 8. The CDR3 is CASSSPGTSGIDEQFF. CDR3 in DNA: TGTGCCAGCAGTTCGCCAGGGACTAGCGGGATCGATGAGCAGTTCTTC.

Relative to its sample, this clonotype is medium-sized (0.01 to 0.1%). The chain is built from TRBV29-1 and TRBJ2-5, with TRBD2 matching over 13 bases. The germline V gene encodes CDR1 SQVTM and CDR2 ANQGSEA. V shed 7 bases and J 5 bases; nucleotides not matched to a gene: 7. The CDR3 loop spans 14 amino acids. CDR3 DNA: TGCAGCGCTGGACTAGCGGGGGCTGGGGAGACCCAGTACTTC. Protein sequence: CSAGLAGAGETQYF.